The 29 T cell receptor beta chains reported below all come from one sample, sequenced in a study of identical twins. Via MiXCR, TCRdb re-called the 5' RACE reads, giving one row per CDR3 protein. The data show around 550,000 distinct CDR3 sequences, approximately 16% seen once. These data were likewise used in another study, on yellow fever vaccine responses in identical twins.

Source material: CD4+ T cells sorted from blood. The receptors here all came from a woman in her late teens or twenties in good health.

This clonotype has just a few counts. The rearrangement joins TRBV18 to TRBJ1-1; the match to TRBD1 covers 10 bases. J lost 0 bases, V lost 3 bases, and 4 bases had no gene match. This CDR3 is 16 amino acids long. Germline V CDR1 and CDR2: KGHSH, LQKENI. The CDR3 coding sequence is TGTGCCAGCTCACCTACGACAGGGGGCATGAACACTGAAGCTTTCTTT. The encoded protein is CASSPTTGGMNTEAFF.

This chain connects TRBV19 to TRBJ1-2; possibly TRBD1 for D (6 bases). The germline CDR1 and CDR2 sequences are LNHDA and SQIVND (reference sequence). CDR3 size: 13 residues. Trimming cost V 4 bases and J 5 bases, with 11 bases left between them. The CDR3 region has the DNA TGTGCCAGTAGTAACGGGACACCGTATGGCTACACCTTC. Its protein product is CASSNGTPYGYTF.

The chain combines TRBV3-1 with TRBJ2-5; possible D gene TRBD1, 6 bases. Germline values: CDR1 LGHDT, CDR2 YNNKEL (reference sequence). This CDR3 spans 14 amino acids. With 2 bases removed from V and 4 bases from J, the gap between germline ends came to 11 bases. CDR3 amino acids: CASSQNNRAETQYF. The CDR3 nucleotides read TGTGCCAGCAGCCAAAACAACAGGGCAGAGACCCAGTACTTC.

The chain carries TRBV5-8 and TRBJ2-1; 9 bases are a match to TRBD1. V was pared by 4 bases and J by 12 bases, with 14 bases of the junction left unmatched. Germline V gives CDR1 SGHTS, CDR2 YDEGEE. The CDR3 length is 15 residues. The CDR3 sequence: CASSDSGTGTIWQFF. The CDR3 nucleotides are TGTGCCAGCAGCGATTCCGGGACAGGGACTATATGGCAGTTCTTC.

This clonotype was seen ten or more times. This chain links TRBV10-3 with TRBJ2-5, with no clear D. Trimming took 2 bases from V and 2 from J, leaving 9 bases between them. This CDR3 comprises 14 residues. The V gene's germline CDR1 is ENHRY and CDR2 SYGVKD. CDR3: CAISEREGQETQYF. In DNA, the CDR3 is TGTGCCATCAGTGAGAGGGAAGGTCAAGAGACCCAGTACTTC.

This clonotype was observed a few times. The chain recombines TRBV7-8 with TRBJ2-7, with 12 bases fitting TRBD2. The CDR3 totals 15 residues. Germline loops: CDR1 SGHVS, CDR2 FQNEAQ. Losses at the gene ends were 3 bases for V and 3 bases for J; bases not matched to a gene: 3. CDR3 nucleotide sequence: TGTGCCAGCAGCTTTACTAGCGGGGGGATCTACGAGCAGTACGTC. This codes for CASSFTSGGIYEQYV.

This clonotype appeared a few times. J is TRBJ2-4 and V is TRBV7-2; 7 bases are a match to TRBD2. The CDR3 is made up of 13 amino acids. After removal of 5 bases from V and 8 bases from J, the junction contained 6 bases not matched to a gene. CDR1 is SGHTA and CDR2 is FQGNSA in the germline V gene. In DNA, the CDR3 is TGTGCCAGCAGCACCTACACTAGCGACATTCAGTACTTC. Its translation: CASSTYTSDIQYF. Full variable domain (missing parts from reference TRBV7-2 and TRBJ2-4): GAGVSQSPSNKVTEKGKDVELRCDPISGHTALYWYRQSLGQGLEFLIYFQGNSAPDKSGLPSDRFSAERTGGSVSTLTIQRTQQEDSAVYLCASSTYTSDIQYFGAGTRLSVL.

This CDR3 reads CASSQGGDYEQYV. In nucleotides, the CDR3 is TGTGCCAGCTCCCAAGGGGGGGACTACGAGCAGTACGTC. This rearrangement joins TRBV18 to TRBJ2-7; possible D gene TRBD2, 7 bases. There are 13 residues in the CDR3. CDR1 is KGHSH and CDR2 is LQKENI in the germline V gene. V lost 6 bases and J 3 bases, leaving 12 bases between the germline ends.

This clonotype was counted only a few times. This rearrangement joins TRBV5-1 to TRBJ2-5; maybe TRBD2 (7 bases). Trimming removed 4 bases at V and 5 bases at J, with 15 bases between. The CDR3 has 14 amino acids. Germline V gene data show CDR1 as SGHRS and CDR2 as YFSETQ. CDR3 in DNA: TGCGCCAGCAGCCCTGCGGGGGCAGGGGAGACCCAGTACTTC. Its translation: CASSPAGAGETQYF.

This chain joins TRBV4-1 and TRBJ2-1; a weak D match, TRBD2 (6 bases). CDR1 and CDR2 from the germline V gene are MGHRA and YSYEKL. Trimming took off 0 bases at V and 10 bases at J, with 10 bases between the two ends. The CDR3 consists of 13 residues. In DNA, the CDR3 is TGCGCCAGCAGCCAAGAATGGAGGGCCGAGCAGTTCTTC. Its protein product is CASSQEWRAEQFF.

The CDR3 region is CASSLGFGARGTGELFF. The DNA for the CDR3 is TGTGCCAGCAGCTTAGGTTTCGGAGCGCGAGGTACCGGGGAGCTGTTTTTT. The chain couples TRBV7-2 to TRBJ2-2; no clear D gene. The CDR3 is made up of 17 amino acids. Germline-derived CDR1 and CDR2 are SGHTA and FQGNSA. V lost 1 base and J 5 bases, leaving 17 bases between the germline ends.

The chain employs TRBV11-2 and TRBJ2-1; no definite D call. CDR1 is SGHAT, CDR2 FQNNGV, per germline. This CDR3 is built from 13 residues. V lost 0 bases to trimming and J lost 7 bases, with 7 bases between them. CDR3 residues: CASSLDTINEQFF. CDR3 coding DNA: TGTGCCAGCAGCTTAGATACTATTAATGAGCAGTTCTTC.

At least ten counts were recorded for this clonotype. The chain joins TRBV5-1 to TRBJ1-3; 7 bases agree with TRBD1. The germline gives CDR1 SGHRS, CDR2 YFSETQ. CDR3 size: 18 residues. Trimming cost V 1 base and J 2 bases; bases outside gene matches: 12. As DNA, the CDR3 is TGCGCCAGCAGCTTGTGGGGAATCCGGGACAGCGCTGGAAACACCATATATTTT. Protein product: CASSLWGIRDSAGNTIYF.

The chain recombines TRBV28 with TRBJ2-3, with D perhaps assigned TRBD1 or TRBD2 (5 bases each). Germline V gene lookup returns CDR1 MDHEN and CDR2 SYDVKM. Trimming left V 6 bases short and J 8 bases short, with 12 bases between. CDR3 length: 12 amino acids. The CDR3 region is CASRGDAGTQYF. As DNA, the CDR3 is TGTGCCAGCAGGGGGGACGCGGGTACGCAGTATTTT. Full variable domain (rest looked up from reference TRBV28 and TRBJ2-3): DVKVTQSSRYLVKRTGEKVFLECVQDMDHENMFWYRQDPGLGLRLIYFSYDVKMKEKGDIPEGYSVSREKKERFSLILESASTNQTSMYLCASRGDAGTQYFGPGTRLTVL.

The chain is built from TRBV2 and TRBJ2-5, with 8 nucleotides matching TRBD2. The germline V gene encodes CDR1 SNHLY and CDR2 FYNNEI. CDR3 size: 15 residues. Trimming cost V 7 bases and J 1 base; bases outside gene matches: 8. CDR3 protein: CASTIGTRAQETQYF. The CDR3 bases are TGTGCCAGCACCATTGGGACTAGGGCCCAAGAGACCCAGTACTTC.

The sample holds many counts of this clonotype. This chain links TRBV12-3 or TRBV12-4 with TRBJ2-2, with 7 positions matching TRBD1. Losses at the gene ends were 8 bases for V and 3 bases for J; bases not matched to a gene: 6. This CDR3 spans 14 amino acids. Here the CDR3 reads CASRPDRDTGELFF. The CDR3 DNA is TGTGCCAGCCGACCCGACAGGGACACCGGGGAGCTGTTTTTT.

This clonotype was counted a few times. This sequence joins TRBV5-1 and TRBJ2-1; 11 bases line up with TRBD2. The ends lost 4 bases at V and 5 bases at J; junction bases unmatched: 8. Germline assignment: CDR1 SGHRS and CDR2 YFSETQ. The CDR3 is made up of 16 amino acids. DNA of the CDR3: TGCGCCAGCAGCCCCCGGATAGCGGGGGGGCACAATGAGCAGTTCTTC. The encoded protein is CASSPRIAGGHNEQFF.

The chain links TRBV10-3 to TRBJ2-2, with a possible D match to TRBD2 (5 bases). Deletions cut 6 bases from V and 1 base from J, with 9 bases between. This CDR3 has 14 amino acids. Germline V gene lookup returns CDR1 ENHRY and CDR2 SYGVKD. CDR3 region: CAISPSGNTGELFF. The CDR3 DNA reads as TGTGCCATCAGCCCAAGCGGGAACACCGGGGAGCTGTTTTTT.

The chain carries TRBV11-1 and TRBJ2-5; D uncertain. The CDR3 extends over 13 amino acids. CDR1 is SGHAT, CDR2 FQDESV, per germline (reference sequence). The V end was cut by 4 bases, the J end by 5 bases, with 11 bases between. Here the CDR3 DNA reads TGTGCCAGCAGCTGGGCCCTCGGGGAGACCCAGTACTTC. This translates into CASSWALGETQYF.

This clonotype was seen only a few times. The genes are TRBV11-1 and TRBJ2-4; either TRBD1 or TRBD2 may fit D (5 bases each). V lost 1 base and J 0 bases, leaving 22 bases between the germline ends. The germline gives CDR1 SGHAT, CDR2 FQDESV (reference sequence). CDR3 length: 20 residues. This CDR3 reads CASSLGGREGAWAAKNIQYF. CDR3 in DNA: TGTGCCAGCAGCTTAGGGGGCCGGGAAGGAGCGTGGGCAGCCAAAAACATTCAGTACTTC.

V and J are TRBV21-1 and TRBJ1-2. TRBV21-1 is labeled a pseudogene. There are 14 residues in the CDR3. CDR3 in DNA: TGTGCCAGCAGCAAAGCGACAGTTAACTATGGCTACACCTTC. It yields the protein CASSKATVNYGYTF.

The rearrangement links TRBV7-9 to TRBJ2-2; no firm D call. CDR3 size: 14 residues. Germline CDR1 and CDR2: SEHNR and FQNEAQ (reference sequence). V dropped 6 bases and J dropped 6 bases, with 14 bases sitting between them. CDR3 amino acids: CASRSFSRPGELFF. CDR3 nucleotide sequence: TGTGCCAGCAGGAGTTTTTCCAGGCCCGGGGAGCTGTTTTTT.

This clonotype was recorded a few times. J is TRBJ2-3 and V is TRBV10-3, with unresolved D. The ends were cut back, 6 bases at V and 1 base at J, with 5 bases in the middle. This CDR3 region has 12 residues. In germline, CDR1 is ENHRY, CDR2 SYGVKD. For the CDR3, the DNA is TGTGCCATCAGGCAGGGCACAGATACGCAGTATTTT. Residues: CAIRQGTDTQYF.

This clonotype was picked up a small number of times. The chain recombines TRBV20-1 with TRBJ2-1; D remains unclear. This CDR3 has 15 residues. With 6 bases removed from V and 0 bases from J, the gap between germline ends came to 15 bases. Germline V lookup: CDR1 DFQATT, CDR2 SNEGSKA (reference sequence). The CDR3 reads CSAPPLPSSYNEQFF. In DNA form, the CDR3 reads TGCAGTGCCCCCCCTTTACCGAGCTCCTACAATGAGCAGTTCTTC.

The CDR3 spells CSVAPRTGLGYEQYF. CDR3 sequence (DNA): TGCAGCGTCGCACCTCGGACAGGGCTTGGCTACGAGCAGTACTTC. The genes are TRBV29-1 and TRBJ2-7, with TRBD1 identical over 8 bases. Germline V gene lookup returns CDR1 SQVTM and CDR2 ANQGSEA. The CDR3 has 15 residues. The J segment lost 3 bases and the V segment lost 6 bases, leaving 13 bases of the junction unmatched.

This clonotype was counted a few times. The CDR3 sequence: CATGTATNEKLFF. DNA of the CDR3: TGTGCCACCGGGACGGCAACTAATGAAAAACTGTTTTTT. This chain connects TRBV24-1 to TRBJ1-4; tentatively, D is TRBD1 (5 bases). V lost 9 bases, J lost 0 bases, and 7 bases lay in between. The CDR3 is made up of 13 amino acids. The germline V gene has CDR1 KGHDR and CDR2 SFDVKD.

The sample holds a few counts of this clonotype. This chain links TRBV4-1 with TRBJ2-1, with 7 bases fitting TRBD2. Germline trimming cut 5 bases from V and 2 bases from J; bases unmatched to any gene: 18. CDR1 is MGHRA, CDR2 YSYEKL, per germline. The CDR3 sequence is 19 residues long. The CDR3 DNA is TGCGCCAGCAGCTCAGAACTCCGAAGCGGGAAGGGGACCTACAATGAGCAGTTCTTC. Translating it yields CASSSELRSGKGTYNEQFF.

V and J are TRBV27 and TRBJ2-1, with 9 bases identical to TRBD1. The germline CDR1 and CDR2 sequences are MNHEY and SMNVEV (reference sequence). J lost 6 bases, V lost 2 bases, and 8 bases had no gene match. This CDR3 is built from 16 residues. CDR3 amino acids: CASSLRGQGSFNEQFF. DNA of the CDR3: TGTGCCAGCAGTTTACGGGGACAGGGTAGCTTCAATGAGCAGTTCTTC.

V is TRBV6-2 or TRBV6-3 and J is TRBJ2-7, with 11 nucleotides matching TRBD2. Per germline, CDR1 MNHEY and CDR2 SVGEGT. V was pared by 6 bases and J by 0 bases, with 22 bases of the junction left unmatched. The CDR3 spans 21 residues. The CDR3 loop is CASSPARASGRLYGSSYEQYF. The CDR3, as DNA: TGTGCCAGCAGCCCCGCGAGGGCTAGCGGGAGGTTATACGGGAGCTCCTACGAGCAGTACTTC.